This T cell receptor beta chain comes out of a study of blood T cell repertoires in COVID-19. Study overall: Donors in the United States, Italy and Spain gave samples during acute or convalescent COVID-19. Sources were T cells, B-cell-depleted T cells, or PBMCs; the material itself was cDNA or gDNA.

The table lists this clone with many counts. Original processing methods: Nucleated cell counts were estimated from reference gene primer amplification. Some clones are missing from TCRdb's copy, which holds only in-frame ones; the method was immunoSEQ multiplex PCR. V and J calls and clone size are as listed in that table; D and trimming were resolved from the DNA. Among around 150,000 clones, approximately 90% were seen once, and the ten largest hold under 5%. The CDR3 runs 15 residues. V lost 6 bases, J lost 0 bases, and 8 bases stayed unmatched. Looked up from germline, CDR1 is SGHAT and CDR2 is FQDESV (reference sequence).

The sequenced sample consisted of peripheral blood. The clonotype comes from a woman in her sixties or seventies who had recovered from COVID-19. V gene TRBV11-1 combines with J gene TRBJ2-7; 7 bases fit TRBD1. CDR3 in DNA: TGTGCCAGCAGTCGGACAGGTGGAACCTCCTACGAGCAGTACTTC. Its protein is CASSRTGGTSYEQYF.